One and the same sample provided the 7 T cell receptor beta chains below, sequenced in a study of shared clonotypes between healthy human individuals. The data were produced by immunoSEQ multiplex PCR, yet TCRdb's version contains in-frame clones alone and is incomplete. In the table there are about 1.5 million clones, 95% to 97% of which are singletons. The sample was naive CD4+ T cells sorted from blood. Subset reported: CD45RA+ positively selected. Receptors originate from a man under 40 in good health.

The chain combines TRBV27 with TRBJ2-1, with D maybe TRBD2 (6 bases). The CDR3 totals 16 residues. V lost 4 bases and J lost 7, with 20 bases in between. Germline values: CDR1 MNHEY, CDR2 SMNVEV (reference sequence). CDR3 amino acids: CASSSPRGTSRNEQFF. Here the CDR3 DNA reads TGTGCCAGCAGTTCACCCCGCGGGACCTCCAGGAATGAGCAGTTCTTC.

The rearrangement uses TRBV28 and TRBJ1-1; tentative D call: TRBD1 (6 bases). The V gene lost 7 bases and the J gene lost 11 bases, with 14 bases spanning the gap. Germline-derived CDR1 and CDR2 are MDHEN and SYDVKM. The length of the CDR3 is 11 residues. CDR3 residues: CASMVRGGAFF. The CDR3 DNA reads as TGTGCCAGCATGGTCAGGGGAGGTGCTTTCTTT.

This chain uses TRBV30 with TRBJ2-1; D gene unclear. The CDR3 contains 13 residues. Germline lookup yields CDR1 GTSNPN and CDR2 SVGIG (reference sequence). The V end lost 5 bases, the J end lost 1 base, and 9 bases lay between the germline ends. The CDR3 sequence: CAWGSSSYNEQFF. For the CDR3, the DNA is TGTGCCTGGGGGTCTTCATCCTACAATGAGCAGTTCTTC.

The V call is TRBV28, the J call TRBJ2-1, with TRBD2 matching 8 bases. This CDR3 has 16 residues. The ends lost 1 base at V and 7 bases at J; junction bases unmatched: 9. The germline V gene encodes CDR1 MDHEN and CDR2 SYDVKM. The CDR3 sequence: CASSLSPSGSPNEQFF. DNA of the CDR3: TGTGCCAGCAGTTTATCCCCGAGCGGGAGTCCGAATGAGCAGTTCTTC.

The chain is built from TRBV6-1 and TRBJ1-1; TRBD1 matches at 7 bases. V lost 0 bases, J lost 8 bases, and 9 bases stayed unmatched. The CDR3 totals 15 residues. Germline assignment: CDR1 MNHNS and CDR2 SASEGT. The DNA of the CDR3 is TGTGCCAGCAGTGAAGCGTCAATTGACAGGGCGGAAGCTTTCTTT. It codes for CASSEASIDRAEAFF.

In nucleotides, the CDR3 is TGTGCCATCAGTAGCGGAACATTTTCGAACACCGGGGAGCTGTTTTTT. Its translation is CAISSGTFSNTGELFF. The genes are TRBV10-3 and TRBJ2-2; maybe TRBD2 (5 bases). The CDR3 loop spans 16 amino acids. CDR1 is ENHRY and CDR2 is SYGVKD in the germline V gene. V was cut by 5 bases and J by 0 bases, with 13 bases left in between.

As concerns this clone: One junction end disagrees with the germline gene, perhaps due to a read error. The chain combines TRBV28 with TRBJ2-2; 10 positions agree with TRBD2. CDR1 and CDR2 from the germline V gene are MDHEN and SYDVKM. The CDR3 is 15 amino acids. The CDR3 DNA reads TGTGCCAGTAGTTCTCCGGGACTAGCGACCGGGGAGCTGTTTTTT. Its protein product is CASSSPGLATGELFF.